A single sample gave rise to the 20 T cell receptor beta chains below, sequenced in a study of T cells in Graves' hyperthyroidism and ophthalmopathy. RNA transcripts gave rise to amplified TCR beta CDR3 regions. The study used the HTBI primer set for a first-round RT-PCR of the TCR CDR3. TCRdb re-called the multiplex PCR reads through MiXCR, storing one row per CDR3 protein. The sample carries about 410,000 distinct CDR3 sequences, more than 14% recorded once. The specimen sequenced was blood. Every receptor here comes from a woman aged 30 to 39 with Graves' ophthalmopathy.

Points on this clonotype: One base away lies a much larger clone, so this may be a sequencing read error. This chain links TRBV7-9 with TRBJ2-1; 11 bases are shared with TRBD2. The CDR3 spans 15 residues. The V segment lost 1 base and the J segment 8 bases; nucleotides outside the gene matches: 4. Germline V gives CDR1 SEHNR, CDR2 FQNEAQ (reference sequence). CDR3 sequence: CASSLDSGGAYEQFF. The CDR3, as DNA: TGTGCCAGCAGCTTAGATAGCGGGGGGGCCTATGAGCAGTTCTTC.

This sequence joins TRBV12-5 and TRBJ1-1; TRBD1 matches 7 bases. CDR1 and CDR2 (germline): LGHNT, FRNRAP. The CDR3 is 14 residues long. Trimming removed 1 base from V and 7 bases from J; junction bases left unmatched: 6. CDR3 in DNA: TGTGCTAGTGGTTTGGACATAAACAGGGGTGAAGCTTTCTTT. Its protein is CASGLDINRGEAFF.

The table lists this clonotype with a few counts. The chain couples TRBV7-2 to TRBJ2-7; no firm D call. From germline, CDR1 is SGHTA and CDR2 FQGNSA. The CDR3 is made up of 11 amino acids. V gave up 5 bases and J gave up 7 bases, with 9 bases separating them. As DNA, the CDR3 is TGTGCCAGCAGCGTACAGACGGAGCAGTACTTC. Translation gives CASSVQTEQYF.

This clonotype was seen many times. V gene TRBV13 combines with J gene TRBJ2-3; D gene uncertain. Between the trimmed V and J ends, which lost 6 bases and 2 bases, there was a span of 9 bases. In germline, CDR1 is PRHDT, CDR2 FYEKMQ (reference sequence). The CDR3 spans 13 residues. The CDR3: CASRVRATDTQYF. CDR3 nucleotide sequence: TGTGCCAGCAGGGTCCGGGCCACAGATACGCAGTATTTT. Filled out from reference TRBV13 and TRBJ2-3, the complete variable domain reads AAGVIQSPRHLIKEKRETATLKCYPIPRHDTVYWYQQGPGQDPQFLISFYEKMQSDKGSIPDRFSAQQFSDYHSELNMSSLELGDSALYFCASRVRATDTQYFGPGTRLTVL.

This clonotype was detected ten times or more. This chain uses TRBV20-1 with TRBJ1-4; 7 nucleotides match TRBD1. Unmatched junction bases numbered 9, after V lost 4 bases and J lost 7 bases. Germline V gene data show CDR1 as DFQATT and CDR2 as SNEGSKA (reference sequence). The CDR3 totals 14 residues. The CDR3: CSATEGTAPEKLFF. CDR3 bases: TGCAGTGCTACCGAAGGGACAGCCCCTGAAAAACTGTTTTTT.

This clonotype was detected many times. The J gene is TRBJ2-1, the V gene TRBV11-2; D unclear. V lost 5 bases and J lost 7, with 15 bases in between. The CDR3 length is 14 residues. Germline CDR1 SGHAT, CDR2 FQNNGV. DNA of the CDR3: TGTGCCAGCAGCACCCTGGAAGCCCGGAATGAGCAGTTCTTC. Translating it yields CASSTLEARNEQFF.

The table lists this clonotype with many counts. This chain links TRBV20-1 with TRBJ1-1; D ambiguous. Trimming removed 7 bases at V and 0 bases at J, with 21 bases between. CDR3 length: 16 amino acids. From germline, CDR1 is DFQATT and CDR2 SNEGSKA (reference sequence). CDR3 loop: CSEGLGFDLMNTEAFF. DNA of the CDR3: TGCAGTGAGGGTCTGGGGTTCGATTTAATGAACACTGAAGCTTTCTTT.

This clonotype showed up many times. This chain uses TRBV15 with TRBJ2-1; D gene uncertain. CDR3 length equals 11 residues. Trimming pared 5 bases from V and 4 bases from J, leaving 3 bases between. Germline V CDR1 and CDR2: LNHNV, YYDKDF (reference sequence). CDR3 DNA sequence: TGTGCCACCAGCGCATACAATGAGCAGTTCTTC. Translation: CATSAYNEQFF.

This clonotype was recorded many times. V gene TRBV5-1 combines with J gene TRBJ2-3; D ambiguous. This CDR3 has 15 residues. Trimming took 0 bases from V and 2 from J, leaving 10 bases between them. Looked up from germline, CDR1 is SGHRS and CDR2 is YFSETQ. The CDR3 nucleotides are TGCGCCAGCAGCTTGGCCTACCGACACACAGATACGCAGTATTTT. Translating it yields CASSLAYRHTDTQYF.

This clonotype came up many times. The rearrangement links TRBV6-2 or TRBV6-3 to TRBJ2-1, with 7 nucleotides matching TRBD1. With V trimmed by 5 bases and J by 4 bases, 11 bases remained unmatched. Germline CDR1 MNHEY, CDR2 SVGEGT. The CDR3 is 16 amino acids. CDR3 in amino acids: CASSTPRGGPYNEQFF. In nucleotides, the CDR3 is TGTGCCAGCAGTACCCCCCGAGGGGGCCCGTACAATGAGCAGTTCTTC.

This clonotype was observed at least ten times. The V call is TRBV30, the J call TRBJ2-1; D is unresolved. The CDR3 runs 14 residues. The germline V gene has CDR1 GTSNPN and CDR2 SVGIG (reference sequence). Between the trimmed V and J ends, which lost 2 bases and 1 base, there was a span of 9 bases. CDR3 sequence reads: CAWSSVSSYNEQFF. CDR3 coding DNA: TGTGCCTGGAGTTCAGTGAGTTCCTACAATGAGCAGTTCTTC. The full variable domain, with the rest looked up from reference TRBV30 and TRBJ2-1, is SQTIHQWPATLVQPVGSPLSLECTVEGTSNPNLYWYRQAAGRGLQLLFYSVGIGQISSEVPQNLSASRPQDRQFILSSKKLLLSDSGFYLCAWSSVSSYNEQFFGPGTRLTVL.

This clonotype was observed a handful of times. V is TRBV7-9 and J is TRBJ1-4; D unclear. V gave up 5 bases and J gave up 5 bases, with 18 bases separating them. CDR1 is SEHNR, CDR2 FQNEAQ, per germline (reference sequence). The CDR3 has 16 residues. CDR3 amino acids: CASSVRRPTLNEKLFF. CDR3 bases: TGTGCCAGCAGCGTCCGCAGACCGACCCTCAATGAAAAACTGTTTTTT. Based on the CDR3 plus reference TRBV7-9 and TRBJ1-4, the full variable domain is DTGVSQNPRHKITKRGQNVTFRCDPISEHNRLYWYRQTLGQGPEFLTYFQNEAQLEKSRLLSDRFSAERPKGSFSTLEIQRTEQGDSAMYLCASSVRRPTLNEKLFFGSGTQLSVL.

This clonotype was detected many times. The V gene is TRBV28, the J gene TRBJ2-5; D uncertain. The CDR3 contains 15 residues. CDR1 is MDHEN and CDR2 is SYDVKM in the germline V gene. Trimming left V 5 bases short and J 1 base short, with 14 bases between. CDR3 nucleotide sequence: TGTGCCAGCAGTAGTCTGCAGAGACTCCAAGAGACCCAGTACTTC. It translates to CASSSLQRLQETQYF.

There are many counts of this clonotype. The chain employs TRBV28 and TRBJ2-7; 10 bases are shared with TRBD1. The CDR3 is 15 amino acids. V was pared by 5 bases and J by 3 bases, with 7 bases of the junction left unmatched. The germline V gene encodes CDR1 MDHEN and CDR2 SYDVKM. CDR3 coding DNA: TGTGCCAGCAGTAAAAGGACAGGGGGGATCTACGAGCAGTACTTC. Protein: CASSKRTGGIYEQYF. The full variable domain, its missing parts supplied by reference TRBV28 and TRBJ2-7, is DVKVTQSSRYLVKRTGEKVFLECVQDMDHENMFWYRQDPGLGLRLIYFSYDVKMKEKGDIPEGYSVSREKKERFSLILESASTNQTSMYLCASSKRTGGIYEQYFGPGTRLTVT.

This clonotype was recorded many times. The V call is TRBV7-8, the J call TRBJ1-1, with D possibly matching TRBD1 (5 bases). Per germline, CDR1 SGHVS and CDR2 FQNEAQ. The ends were cut back, 6 bases at V and 6 bases at J, with 17 bases in the middle. The CDR3 runs 14 residues. CDR3 sequence (DNA): TGTGCCAGCAGGATTCTTCAGGGCGCCCCTGAAGCTTTCTTT. This sequence encodes CASRILQGAPEAFF. Variable domain in full (rest from reference TRBV7-8 and TRBJ1-1): GAGVSQSPRYKVAKRGQDVALRCDPISGHVSLFWYQQALGQGPEFLTYFQNEAQLDKSGLPSDRFFAERPEGSVSTLKIQRTQQEDSAVYLCASRILQGAPEAFFGQGTRLTVV.

This clonotype occurred once. The chain carries TRBV12-3 or TRBV12-4 and TRBJ2-7; D is unclear. The V end was cut by 7 bases, the J end by 2 bases, with 15 bases between. The CDR3 is made up of 14 amino acids. CDR3 loop: CASIDGLNPYEQYF. CDR3 nucleotides: TGTGCCAGCATCGATGGGCTGAACCCCTACGAGCAGTACTTC.

The sample holds many counts of this clonotype. This chain uses TRBV11-2 with TRBJ1-5, with a possible D match to TRBD1 (5 bases). Germline V gene lookup returns CDR1 SGHAT and CDR2 FQNNGV. The ends were cut back, 0 bases at V and 0 bases at J, with 15 bases in the middle. The CDR3 totals 18 residues. The CDR3 loop reads CASSLELVRVHSNQPQHF. As DNA, the CDR3 is TGTGCCAGCAGCTTAGAATTGGTCAGGGTTCATAGCAATCAGCCCCAGCATTTT.

This clonotype was detected ten times or more. This chain joins TRBV9 and TRBJ2-3, with TRBD2 identical over 11 bases. CDR1 and CDR2 (germline): SGDLS, YYNGEE. The V segment lost 4 bases and the J segment 5 bases; nucleotides outside the gene matches: 9. This CDR3 spans 16 amino acids. CDR3 protein: CASSPRLAGTLDTQYF. The CDR3 coding sequence is TGTGCCAGCAGCCCCCGACTAGCGGGGACCCTAGATACGCAGTATTTT.

The sample holds many counts of this clonotype. The rearrangement links TRBV28 to TRBJ1-1, with D perhaps TRBD1 (5 bases). Germline assignment: CDR1 MDHEN and CDR2 SYDVKM. The CDR3 covers 15 residues. The ends were cut back, 6 bases at V and 3 bases at J, with 17 bases in the middle. The CDR3 DNA follows: TGTGCCAGCAGGTTCTCGGGCAGGGTGTACACTGAAGCTTTCTTT. Translating it yields CASRFSGRVYTEAFF.

The chain combines TRBV7-9 with TRBJ1-6; possibly TRBD1 for D (6 bases). The CDR3 has 15 amino acids. CDR1 and CDR2 (germline): SEHNR, FQNEAQ (reference sequence). V shed 1 base and J shed 9 bases, with 13 bases lying between them. The CDR3 sequence is CASSLDGATGSPLHF. CDR3 DNA: TGTGCCAGCAGCTTAGACGGTGCGACAGGTTCACCCCTCCACTTT.